Listed below are T cell receptor beta chains from one sample, sequenced in a study of blood T cells in healthy people across ages. In TCRdb, the 5' RACE reads were re-called with MiXCR into one record per CDR3 protein. Of fewer than 600,000 distinct CDR3 sequences in the sample, about 27% were seen once. These records were also assigned to another study, of T cells of mothers and their children.

Sequencing used blood. These receptor sequences come from a boy younger than 10 in good health. Both conserved end residues are part of each CDR3. D genes are given only for firm matches. For some rows the clone size is stated as once, few or many, or as a class when expanded; others skip it.

cdr3_aa	cdr3_nt	clone_size	j_call	d_call	v_call
CASSPSSRGTTNEKLFF	TGTGCCAGCTCACCTTCATCACGAGGAACAACTAATGAAAAACTGTTTTTT	.	TRBJ1-4	.	TRBV18
CASSPGLPRTETQYF	TGTGCCAGCAGCCCTGGACTCCCTCGCACAGAGACCCAGTACTTC	.	TRBJ2-5	.	TRBV7-9
CSAREGEQLAAYEQYF	TGCAGTGCTAGAGAAGGGGAGCAGCTAGCGGCCTACGAGCAGTACTTC	.	TRBJ2-7	TRBD2	TRBV20-1
CASSVGRLDRQETQYF	TGTGCCAGCAGCGTAGGGCGACTGGACAGGCAAGAGACCCAGTACTTC	few	TRBJ2-5	TRBD1	TRBV9
CATSDSPRWGTDTQYF	TGTGCCACCAGTGATTCCCCCCGCTGGGGCACAGATACGCAGTATTTT	.	TRBJ2-3	.	TRBV24-1
CASSVTPNDYEQYF	TGTGCCAGCAGCGTAACACCAAATGATTACGAGCAGTACTTC	few	TRBJ2-7	.	TRBV9
CASSLGRGAHNEQFF	TGTGCCAGCAGCTTGGGTCGGGGGGCCCACAATGAGCAGTTCTTC	.	TRBJ2-1	.	TRBV5-5
CAWSVPGYYGYTF	TGTGCCTGGAGTGTACCAGGATATTATGGCTACACCTTC	.	TRBJ1-2	.	TRBV30
CASSLPLDEKLFF	TGTGCCAGCAGTTTGCCGTTGGACGAAAAACTGTTTTTT	.	TRBJ1-4	.	TRBV12-3/TRBV12-4
CASSYSASGEQYF	TGTGCCAGCAGTTACTCTGCCTCGGGGGAGCAGTACTTC	.	TRBJ2-7	.	TRBV6-2/TRBV6-3
CATSRDWKGGAGYGYTF	TGTGCCACCAGCAGAGATTGGAAGGGGGGCGCCGGCTATGGCTACACCTTC	.	TRBJ1-2	.	TRBV15
CASSERAQYF	TGTGCCAGCAGTGAGCGTGCCCAGTACTTC	few	TRBJ2-5	.	TRBV2
CASSLGLPPSYEQYF	TGTGCCAGCAGCTTAGGTTTACCTCCCAGCTACGAGCAGTACTTC	few	TRBJ2-7	.	TRBV7-8
CSARGTGVQPQHF	TGCAGTGCTAGGGGCACAGGGGTCCAGCCCCAGCATTTT	.	TRBJ1-5	TRBD1	TRBV20-1
CASSLIVGTSGRNEQFF	TGTGCCAGCAGCTTAATCGTGGGGACTAGCGGGAGGAATGAGCAGTTCTTC	few	TRBJ2-1	TRBD2	TRBV7-2
CASSQDPQGKLFF	TGCGCCAGCAGCCAAGATCCCCAAGGAAAACTGTTTTTT	.	TRBJ1-4	.	TRBV4-3
CASSTRLAGGHEQFF	TGTGCCAGCAGCACTAGACTAGCGGGAGGCCATGAGCAGTTCTTC	few	TRBJ2-1	TRBD2	TRBV7-6
CASSLAASYSIQYF	TGTGCCAGCAGCTTAGCGGCTAGTTATAGCATTCAGTACTTC	few	TRBJ2-4	.	TRBV7-2
CASSSRQGYNEKLFF	TGCGCCAGCAGCTCTCGACAGGGCTATAATGAAAAACTGTTTTTT	once	TRBJ1-4	TRBD1	TRBV5-1
CASSEQVSTNEKLFF	TGTGCCAGCAGTGAACAGGTCTCAACTAATGAAAAACTGTTTTTT	few	TRBJ1-4	.	TRBV2
CASSLIGRGFSF	TGTGCCAGCAGCTTGATCGGCAGGGGCTTTTCTTTC	.	TRBJ2-5	.	TRBV5-6
CASSEDSGVYYEQYF	TGTGCCAGCAGTGAAGATAGCGGAGTGTACTACGAGCAGTACTTC	.	TRBJ2-7	.	TRBV27
CASSSEPGLSGDTIYF	TGTGCCAGCAGTTCAGAACCGGGCCTCTCTGGAGACACCATATATTTT	.	TRBJ1-3	.	TRBV27
CASSSSGGLETQYF	TGCGCCAGCAGCTCTTCGGGGGGGCTGGAGACCCAGTACTTC	.	TRBJ2-5	TRBD2	TRBV5-1
CASRLDLVSGEAFF	TGTGCCAGCAGATTAGACCTGGTGTCAGGTGAAGCTTTCTTT	few	TRBJ1-1	.	TRBV12-3/TRBV12-4
CVSSPGGRVQETQYF	TGTGTCAGCTCACCCGGTGGGAGGGTCCAAGAGACCCAGTACTTC	.	TRBJ2-5	TRBD2	TRBV18
CASSLGRRGRYLF	TGTGCCAGCAGCTTAGGGCGGCGGGGCCGATATCTCTTC	.	TRBJ2-5	.	TRBV7-2
CASRESGRSYNEQFF	TGTGCCAGTAGGGAGAGCGGGAGGTCTTACAATGAGCAGTTCTTC	.	TRBJ2-1	TRBD2	TRBV19
CASSPDRTISGANVLTF	TGTGCCAGCAGTCCGGACAGGACCATCTCTGGGGCCAACGTCCTGACTTTC	.	TRBJ2-6	TRBD1	TRBV12-3/TRBV12-4
CSAVGQGAYNEQFF	TGCAGCGCGGTCGGACAGGGGGCGTACAATGAGCAGTTCTTC	few	TRBJ2-1	TRBD1	TRBV29-1
CASSQDPSGGTQETQYF	TGTGCCAGCAGCCAAGACCCCAGCGGGGGGACACAAGAGACCCAGTACTTC	few	TRBJ2-5	TRBD2	TRBV3-1
CASSPGWVKETQYF	TGTGCCAGCAGTCCGGGCTGGGTCAAAGAGACCCAGTACTTC	.	TRBJ2-5	.	TRBV5-6
CASRTGGIREQYF	TGTGCCAGCCGGACAGGGGGAATACGAGAGCAGTACTTC	.	TRBJ2-7	TRBD1	TRBV27
CASRMTSGVSYEQYF	TGTGCCAGCAGGATGACTAGCGGGGTATCCTACGAGCAGTACTTC	few	TRBJ2-7	TRBD2	TRBV25-1
CASSVGQLNTEAFF	TGCGCCAGCAGCGTGGGACAGTTGAACACTGAGGCTTTCTTT	.	TRBJ1-1	TRBD1	TRBV9
CASSEGSGGYTGELFF	TGCGCCAGCAGTGAGGGTAGCGGGGGATACACCGGGGAGCTGTTTTTT	few	TRBJ2-2	TRBD2	TRBV10-2
CASSYSGGLDGYTF	TGTGCCAGCAGTTACTCGGGGGGGCTGGATGGCTACACCTTC	few	TRBJ1-2	.	TRBV6-5
CASSQIGGTEAFF	TGTGCCAGCAGCCAGATAGGAGGGACTGAAGCTTTCTTT	.	TRBJ1-1	.	TRBV3-1
CASRLVGQGHEKLFF	TGTGCCAGCAGATTAGTGGGACAGGGCCATGAAAAACTGTTTTTT	.	TRBJ1-4	TRBD1	TRBV11-2
CASSLVVRLNTEAFF	TGTGCCAGCAGCTTAGTAGTGCGCCTGAACACTGAAGCTTTCTTT	.	TRBJ1-1	.	TRBV7-9
CASSSPLRLNTGELFF	TGTGCCAGCAGTTCCCCTCTTAGGTTGAACACCGGGGAGCTGTTTTTT	.	TRBJ2-2	.	TRBV12-3/TRBV12-4
CASRQGLADYNEQFF	TGTGCCAGCAGACAGGGACTAGCGGATTACAATGAGCAGTTCTTC	.	TRBJ2-1	TRBD2	TRBV12-3/TRBV12-4
CASSPTSGSQETQYF	TGTGCTAGCAGCCCGACTAGCGGGTCTCAAGAGACCCAGTACTTC	many	TRBJ2-5	TRBD2	TRBV7-7
CASSYSTLAGADTQYF	TGTGCCAGCAGTTACTCGACACTAGCGGGAGCCGATACGCAGTATTTT	.	TRBJ2-3	TRBD2	TRBV6-2/TRBV6-3
CASSSYGTRPYNEQFF	TGTGCCAGCAGCTCTTACGGGACAAGGCCCTACAATGAGCAGTTCTTC	many	TRBJ2-1	.	TRBV5-5
CASSGIRDSSVPGYGYTF	TGTGCCAGCAGTGGTATCCGGGACAGCAGTGTTCCGGGCTATGGCTACACCTTC	.	TRBJ1-2	TRBD1	TRBV12-3/TRBV12-4
CASIPGRLDGYTF	TGTGCCAGCATACCCGGACGCCTTGATGGCTACACCTTC	.	TRBJ1-2	.	TRBV2
CASSQRVAGEAYEQYF	TGCGCCAGCAGCCAACGTGTAGCGGGAGAAGCCTACGAGCAGTACTTC	few	TRBJ2-7	TRBD2	TRBV4-1
CASSRDRGLYEQYF	TGTGCCAGCAGCCGGGACAGGGGGCTCTACGAGCAGTACTTC	few	TRBJ2-7	TRBD1	TRBV6-5
CAWSGRLANTGELFF	TGTGCCTGGAGTGGACGGTTGGCAAACACCGGGGAGCTGTTTTTT	few	TRBJ2-2	.	TRBV30
CASSSTPGRNNYGYTF	TGTGCCAGCAGCTCGACTCCGGGACGGAACAACTATGGCTACACCTTC	.	TRBJ1-2	.	TRBV13
CAWLGQGVTEAFF	TGTGCCTGGCTGGGACAGGGGGTTACTGAAGCTTTCTTT	.	TRBJ1-1	TRBD1	TRBV30
CASSVQGVNQPQHF	TGCGCCAGCAGTGTACAGGGTGTCAATCAGCCCCAGCATTTT	.	TRBJ1-5	.	TRBV10-2
CSAPRDGSTDTQYF	TGCAGTGCCCCTCGGGACGGTAGCACAGATACGCAGTATTTT	.	TRBJ2-3	.	TRBV20-1
CSARVAGVSTQYF	TGCAGTGCTAGAGTTGCAGGGGTTAGTACGCAGTATTTT	few	TRBJ2-3	.	TRBV20-1
CASSPLSGGAPRRETQYF	TGCGCCAGCAGCCCCTTGAGCGGGGGGGCCCCCAGGAGAGAGACCCAGTACTTC	.	TRBJ2-5	TRBD2	TRBV4-1
CAWSHGLDYEQYF	TGTGCCTGGAGCCATGGGCTGGACTACGAGCAGTACTTC	.	TRBJ2-7	.	TRBV30
CASSYSGSGRASNEQFF	TGTGCCAGCAGTTACTCGGGTAGCGGGAGGGCCTCCAATGAGCAGTTCTTC	few	TRBJ2-1	TRBD2	TRBV6-2/TRBV6-3
CASSQEPKNIQYF	TGCGCCAGCAGCCAAGAACCCAAAAACATTCAGTACTTC	.	TRBJ2-4	.	TRBV4-1
CASSFGPGELFF	TGTGCCAGCAGTTTTGGGCCCGGGGAGCTGTTTTTT	many	TRBJ2-2	.	TRBV12-3/TRBV12-4